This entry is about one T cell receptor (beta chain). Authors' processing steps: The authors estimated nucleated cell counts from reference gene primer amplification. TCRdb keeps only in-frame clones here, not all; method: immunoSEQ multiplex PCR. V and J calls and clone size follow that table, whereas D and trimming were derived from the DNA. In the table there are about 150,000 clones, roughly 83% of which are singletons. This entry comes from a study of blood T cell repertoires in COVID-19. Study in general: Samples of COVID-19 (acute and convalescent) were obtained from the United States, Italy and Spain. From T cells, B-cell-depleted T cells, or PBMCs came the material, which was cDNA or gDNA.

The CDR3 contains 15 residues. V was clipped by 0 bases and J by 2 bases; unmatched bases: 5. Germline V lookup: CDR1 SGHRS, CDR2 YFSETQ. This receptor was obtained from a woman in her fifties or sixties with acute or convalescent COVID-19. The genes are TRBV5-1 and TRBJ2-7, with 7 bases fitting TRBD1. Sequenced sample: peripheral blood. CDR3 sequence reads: CASSLAWDRTYEQYF. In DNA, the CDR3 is TGCGCCAGCAGCTTGGCTTGGGACAGAACCTACGAGCAGTACTTC.